This passage covers 28 T cell receptor beta chains from one sample sequenced in a study of response to subunit inactivated influenza vaccine. A single record per CDR3 protein comes from TCRdb applying MiXCR to the RT-PCR reads. The sample lists about 520,000 distinct CDR3 sequences, approximately 7.2% occurring once. Sequencing used PBMCs from blood, obtained around 25 months after vaccination. The receptors were sampled from a man between 50 and 70 years old who received an inactivated influenza vaccine.

This clonotype was picked up many times. CDR3 region: CASSPGLELIRANVLTF. In nucleotides, the CDR3 is TGCGCCAGCAGTCCTGGGTTGGAACTGATTAGGGCCAACGTCCTGACTTTC. The chain has TRBV23-1 and TRBJ2-6, with unresolved D. TRBV23-1 counts as an open reading frame of uncertain function. V lost 4 bases and J lost 5, with 18 bases in between. The CDR3 totals 17 residues.

This clonotype turned up a few times. The chain joins TRBV4-3 to TRBJ1-1, with D tentatively TRBD1 (5 bases). CDR1 is LGHNA, CDR2 YSLEER, per germline. Deletions cut 3 bases from V and 7 bases from J, with 12 bases between. The CDR3 extends over 13 amino acids. The CDR3 DNA reads TGCGCCAGCAGCCAGCAGGGAGACGGTGAAGCTTTCTTT. This codes for CASSQQGDGEAFF.

This clonotype was detected many times. The genes are TRBV15 and TRBJ1-1; 10 bases line up with TRBD1. J gave up 4 bases and V 5 bases, and 4 bases lay outside the gene matches. CDR3 size: 14 residues. Germline CDR1 reads LNHNV; CDR2 reads YYDKDF (reference sequence). CDR3 in DNA: TGTGCCACCAGCCCTGACAGGGGGCTCACTGAAGCTTTCTTT. Encoded protein: CATSPDRGLTEAFF.

This clonotype was detected many times. This chain connects TRBV20-1 to TRBJ2-3, with D possibly called TRBD1 or TRBD2 (5 bases each). CDR1 DFQATT and CDR2 SNEGSKA come from the germline V gene (reference sequence). This CDR3 has 13 amino acids. The germline V and J ends were trimmed by 5 bases and 6 bases, with 15 bases remaining between them. The CDR3 spells CSAGRGQTDTQYF. Here the CDR3 DNA reads TGCAGTGCTGGACGGGGCCAAACGGATACGCAGTATTTT.

The chain has TRBV7-8 and TRBJ2-2; D call uncertain. V dropped 1 base and J dropped 1 base, with 7 bases sitting between them. Germline CDR1 SGHVS, CDR2 FQNEAQ. The CDR3 loop spans 15 amino acids. CDR3 coding DNA: TGTGCCAGCAGCTTAGGCAGAATGAACACCGGGGAGCTGTTTTTT. It yields the protein CASSLGRMNTGELFF.

This clonotype came up many times. This chain links TRBV7-6 with TRBJ2-3; no clear D gene. Looked up from germline, CDR1 is SGHVS and CDR2 is FNYEAQ. V dropped 1 base and J dropped 4 bases, with 6 bases sitting between them. CDR3 size: 13 residues. CDR3 amino acids: CASSLVAADTQYF. The CDR3 DNA reads as TGTGCCAGCAGCTTAGTGGCGGCAGATACGCAGTATTTT.

On this clonotype itself: The junction differs from germline at one of its ends, possibly a read error. The V call is TRBV7-2, the J call TRBJ2-3, with D tentatively TRBD2 (5 bases). Germline V CDR1 and CDR2: SGHTA, FQGNSA. The CDR3 runs 16 residues. The CDR3 nucleotides read TGTGCCAGAAGCTTAGCGTCCGTTCTAGGCACAGATACGCAGTATTTT. It encodes CARSLASVLGTDTQYF.

This clonotype was counted at least ten times. The chain employs TRBV6-2 or TRBV6-3 and TRBJ1-2; possibly TRBD1 for D (6 bases). CDR3 size: 14 residues. V was shortened by 5 bases and J by 4 bases, with 14 bases between the two germline ends. The germline gives CDR1 MNHEY, CDR2 SVGEGT. CDR3 sequence (DNA): TGTGCCAGCAGTACTACTCAGGGGAGCTATGGCTACACCTTC. Translating it yields CASSTTQGSYGYTF.

The table lists this clonotype with many counts. This chain uses TRBV12-3 or TRBV12-4 with TRBJ1-4; weak D call: TRBD1 (6 bases). The CDR3 contains 15 residues. The V gene lost 7 bases and the J gene lost 2 bases, with 14 bases spanning the gap. CDR3: CASNYGGPTNEKLFF. CDR3 DNA sequence: TGTGCCAGCAATTACGGGGGGCCCACTAATGAAAAACTGTTTTTT.

This clonotype was picked up many times. The V call is TRBV3-1, the J call TRBJ2-7; D may be TRBD2 (6 bases). Between the trimmed V and J ends, which lost 2 bases and 7 bases, there was a span of 12 bases. The CDR3 length is 13 residues. Germline V lookup: CDR1 LGHDT, CDR2 YNNKEL (reference sequence). The CDR3 here is CASSQFLGGEQYF. CDR3 coding DNA: TGTGCCAGCAGCCAATTCCTGGGGGGAGAGCAGTACTTC.

Only a few counts were recorded for this clonotype. The chain is built from TRBV12-3 or TRBV12-4 and TRBJ2-2; a weak D match, TRBD1 (6 bases). This CDR3 has 14 amino acids. The ends were cut back, 5 bases at V and 5 bases at J, with 12 bases in the middle. The CDR3 DNA is TGTGCCAGCAGTGGTAGGACAGTTACCGGGGAGCTGTTTTTT. This codes for CASSGRTVTGELFF.

The rearrangement joins TRBV2 to TRBJ2-2; no definite D call. Trimming pared 2 bases from V and 2 bases from J, leaving 12 bases between. Germline assignment: CDR1 SNHLY and CDR2 FYNNEI. The CDR3 spans 16 residues. The DNA for the CDR3 is TGTGCCAGCAGTGAATTTCGTGTCAGTAACACCGGGGAGCTGTTTTTT. As protein: CASSEFRVSNTGELFF.

The rearrangement joins TRBV23-1 to TRBJ1-4, with 7 nucleotides matching TRBD1. TRBV23-1 is noted as an ORF with a role that remains uncertain. The CDR3 loop spans 19 amino acids. Trimming at V came to 4 bases and at J to 1 base, leaving 15 bases not matched to a gene. CDR3 sequence reads: CASSPRTTGGGLTNEKLFF. CDR3 DNA: TGCGCCAGCAGTCCGCGGACGACAGGAGGGGGCCTAACTAATGAAAAACTGTTTTTT.

This clonotype was picked up a small number of times. The chain combines TRBV12-3 or TRBV12-4 with TRBJ1-2; 7 bases fit TRBD1. This CDR3 is built from 15 residues. With 5 bases clipped from V and 4 bases from J, the junction kept 10 bases outside the gene matches. CDR3 residues: CASSKVRGRSYGYTF. The DNA of the CDR3 is TGTGCCAGCAGTAAGGTTAGGGGGCGCAGCTATGGCTACACCTTC.

This clonotype was seen ten or more times. This chain connects TRBV4-2 to TRBJ2-3; TRBD1 agrees at 10 bases. Germline-derived CDR1 and CDR2 are LGHNA and YNFKEQ. Trimming took 4 bases from V and 1 from J; bases not matched to a gene: 8. The CDR3 contains 17 residues. Here the CDR3 DNA reads TGTGCCAGCAGCCCACAAACCGGGACAGGGGGCACAGATACGCAGTATTTT. Translating gives CASSPQTGTGGTDTQYF.

As to this clonotype: A read error may be the cause here, since a much bigger clone is one base away. The CDR3 loop is CASSPGTSEETQYF. For the CDR3, the DNA is TGCGCCAGCAGCCCCGGGACTAGCGAGGAGACCCAGTACTTC. The gene calls are TRBV5-1 and TRBJ2-5; 10 bases align to TRBD2. Germline CDR1 is SGHRS and CDR2 is YFSETQ. This CDR3 comprises 14 residues. With V trimmed by 4 bases and J by 5 bases, 5 bases remained unmatched.

This clonotype was seen many times. The chain employs TRBV15 and TRBJ2-3, with D perhaps TRBD1 (6 bases). The germline V gene encodes CDR1 LNHNV and CDR2 YYDKDF (reference sequence). The CDR3 consists of 15 residues. The ends were cut back, 3 bases at V and 3 bases at J, with 13 bases in the middle. CDR3 in amino acids: CATSRGQGNTDTQYF. The CDR3 DNA reads TGTGCCACCAGCAGGGGACAAGGCAATACAGATACGCAGTATTTT.

This clonotype was detected many times. The chain recombines TRBV6-1 with TRBJ2-5, with a weak D call TRBD2 (6 bases). V was pared by 5 bases and J by 4 bases, with 14 bases between. This CDR3 spans 14 amino acids. CDR1 and CDR2 from the germline V gene are MNHNS and SASEGT. This chain's CDR3 is CASSLGGRRETQYF. DNA for the CDR3: TGTGCCAGCAGTCTGGGGGGAAGGCGAGAGACCCAGTACTTC.

Comments on this clonotype: A read error may explain this, as a much larger clone is one base away. The chain recombines TRBV7-2 with TRBJ1-1; the D gene is possibly TRBD1 (5 bases). This CDR3 is 14 amino acids long. V was pared by 1 base and J by 2 bases, with 8 bases between. Germline loops: CDR1 SGHTA, CDR2 FQGNSA. The CDR3 DNA reads as TGTGCCAGCAGCTTAGAGGGGCACAACACTGAAGCTTTCTTT. This gives the protein CASSLEGHNTEAFF.

The sample holds a few counts of this clonotype. The genes are TRBV4-1 and TRBJ1-5; D gene ambiguous. The V and J ends lost 2 bases and 0 bases respectively, with 11 bases between them. CDR1 and CDR2 (germline): MGHRA, YSYEKL. This CDR3 spans 16 amino acids. DNA of the CDR3: TGCGCCAGCAGCCAAAGGGCAGAATATAGCAATCAGCCCCAGCATTTT. Amino acid sequence: CASSQRAEYSNQPQHF.

This clonotype was picked up many times. This rearrangement joins TRBV20-1 to TRBJ1-2, with 12 bases fitting TRBD1. With 4 bases clipped from V and 3 bases from J, the junction kept 12 bases outside the gene matches. Germline V gene lookup returns CDR1 DFQATT and CDR2 SNEGSKA (reference sequence). This CDR3 contains 17 residues. The CDR3 region has the DNA TGCAGTGCTACGCTCCGGGACAGGGGGCGCGACCACTATGGCTACACCTTC. Its translation is CSATLRDRGRDHYGYTF.

This clonotype was seen more than once but under ten times. The CDR3 coding sequence is TGTGCCAGCAGCTTCACAGTCACGGAGCAGTTCTTC. This translates into CASSFTVTEQFF. V usage is TRBV7-9 and J usage is TRBJ2-1, with D unresolved. The CDR3 spans 12 residues. Germline assignment: CDR1 SEHNR and CDR2 FQNEAQ (reference sequence). The V and J ends lost 3 bases and 10 bases respectively, with 10 bases between them.

This clonotype was counted a few times. The chain combines TRBV24-1 with TRBJ2-5; D unclear. Germline assignment: CDR1 KGHDR and CDR2 SFDVKD. CDR3 length: 15 residues. Trimming took off 1 base at V and 1 base at J, with 9 bases between the two ends. The CDR3 sequence: CATSDFRSSQETQYF. Here the CDR3 DNA reads TGTGCCACCAGTGATTTTAGGAGCTCCCAAGAGACCCAGTACTTC.

CDR3 bases: TGTGCCAGCAGCCTGGACATCTCTAACTATGGCTACACCTTC. Its translation: CASSLDISNYGYTF. The chain is built from TRBV7-9 and TRBJ1-2, with D perhaps TRBD1 (5 bases). This CDR3 region has 14 residues. Between the trimmed V and J ends, which lost 5 bases and 0 bases, there was a span of 10 bases. Germline assignment: CDR1 SEHNR and CDR2 FQNEAQ (reference sequence).

This chain connects TRBV10-3 to TRBJ2-5; TRBD2 might be the D (5 bases). Germline V lookup: CDR1 ENHRY, CDR2 SYGVKD. Trimming removed 6 bases from V and 4 bases from J, with 9 bases in between. CDR3 length equals 12 residues. CDR3 DNA sequence: TGTGCCATCAGAGAGGGAGCAGAGACCCAGTACTTC. This translates into CAIREGAETQYF.

This clonotype was counted a few times. The CDR3 sequence is CASSQDWTGNTIYF. The CDR3 DNA is TGTGCCAGCAGCCAAGACTGGACTGGAAACACCATATATTTT. The chain carries TRBV3-1 and TRBJ1-3, with D unresolved. Trimming shortened V by 0 bases and J by 2 bases, and 5 bases separated the two germline ends. CDR1 and CDR2 (germline): LGHDT, YNNKEL (reference sequence). This CDR3 has 14 amino acids.

The chain has TRBV5-5 and TRBJ1-1, with D unresolved. Trimming shortened V by 1 base and J by 0 bases, and 10 bases separated the two germline ends. The germline gives CDR1 SGHKS, CDR2 YYEKEE (reference sequence). This CDR3 contains 15 residues. The CDR3 spells CASSLLQAMNTEAFF. In DNA form, the CDR3 reads TGTGCCAGCAGCTTGTTGCAGGCTATGAACACTGAAGCTTTCTTT.

This clonotype has at least ten counts. V is TRBV7-8 and J is TRBJ1-2, with 10 bases that match TRBD1. CDR3 length: 15 residues. Germline V CDR1 and CDR2: SGHVS, FQNEAQ. After removal of 4 bases from V and 6 bases from J, the junction contained 8 bases not matched to a gene. CDR3 in amino acids: CASSSGHGTGDGYTF. DNA for the CDR3: TGTGCCAGCAGCTCGGGGCATGGGACAGGGGATGGCTACACCTTC.